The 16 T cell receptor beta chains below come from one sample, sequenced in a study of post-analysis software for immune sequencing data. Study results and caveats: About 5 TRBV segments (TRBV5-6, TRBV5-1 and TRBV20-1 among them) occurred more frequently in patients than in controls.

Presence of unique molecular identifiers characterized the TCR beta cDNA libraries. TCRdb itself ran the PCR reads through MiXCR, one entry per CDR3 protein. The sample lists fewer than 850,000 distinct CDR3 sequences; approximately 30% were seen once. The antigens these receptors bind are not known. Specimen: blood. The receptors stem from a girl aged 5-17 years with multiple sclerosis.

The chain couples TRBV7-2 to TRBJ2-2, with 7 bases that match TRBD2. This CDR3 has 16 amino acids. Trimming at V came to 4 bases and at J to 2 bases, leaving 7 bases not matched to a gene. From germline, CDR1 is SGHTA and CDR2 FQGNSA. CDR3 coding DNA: TGTGCCAGCAGCTCAACTAGCGCCGTAAACACCGGGGAGCTGTTTTTT. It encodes CASSSTSAVNTGELFF. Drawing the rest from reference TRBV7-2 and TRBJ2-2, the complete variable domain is GAGVSQSPSNKVTEKGKDVELRCDPISGHTALYWYRQSLGQGLEFLIYFQGNSAPDKSGLPSDRFSAERTGGSVSTLTIQRTQQEDSAVYLCASSSTSAVNTGELFFGEGSRLTVL.

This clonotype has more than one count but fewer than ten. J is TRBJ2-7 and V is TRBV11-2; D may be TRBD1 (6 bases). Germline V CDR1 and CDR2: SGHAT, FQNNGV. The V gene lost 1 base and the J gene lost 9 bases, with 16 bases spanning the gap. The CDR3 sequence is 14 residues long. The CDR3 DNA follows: TGTGCCAGCAGCTTAGCCGGGACACCCACAGGGCAGTACTTC. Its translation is CASSLAGTPTGQYF.

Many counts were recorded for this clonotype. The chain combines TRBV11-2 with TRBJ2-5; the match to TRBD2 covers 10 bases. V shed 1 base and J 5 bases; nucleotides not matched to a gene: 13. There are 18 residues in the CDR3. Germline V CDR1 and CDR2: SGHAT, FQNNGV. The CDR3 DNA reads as TGTGCCAGCAGCTTAGGACGTAGCGGGGGGTTCTTAATGGAGACCCAGTACTTC. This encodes CASSLGRSGGFLMETQYF.

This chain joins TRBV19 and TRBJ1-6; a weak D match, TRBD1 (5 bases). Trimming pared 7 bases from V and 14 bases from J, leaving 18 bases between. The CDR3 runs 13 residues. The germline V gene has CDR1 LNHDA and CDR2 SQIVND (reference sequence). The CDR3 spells CASTEGHAFTLHF. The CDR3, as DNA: TGTGCCAGTACCGAGGGGCACGCCTTTACCCTCCACTTT.

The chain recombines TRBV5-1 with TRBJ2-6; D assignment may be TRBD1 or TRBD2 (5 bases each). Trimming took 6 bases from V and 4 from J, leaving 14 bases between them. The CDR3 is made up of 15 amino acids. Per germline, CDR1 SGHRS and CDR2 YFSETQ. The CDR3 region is CASTRGDLGANVLTF. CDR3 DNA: TGCGCCAGCACGAGGGGAGATTTAGGGGCCAACGTCCTGACTTTC.

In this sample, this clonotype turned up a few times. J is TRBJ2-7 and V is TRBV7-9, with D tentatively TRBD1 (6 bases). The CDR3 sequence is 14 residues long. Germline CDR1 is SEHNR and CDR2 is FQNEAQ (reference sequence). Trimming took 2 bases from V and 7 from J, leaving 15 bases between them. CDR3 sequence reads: CASSLSGALREQYF. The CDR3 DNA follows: TGTGCCAGCAGCTTATCAGGGGCCCTCAGGGAGCAGTACTTC.

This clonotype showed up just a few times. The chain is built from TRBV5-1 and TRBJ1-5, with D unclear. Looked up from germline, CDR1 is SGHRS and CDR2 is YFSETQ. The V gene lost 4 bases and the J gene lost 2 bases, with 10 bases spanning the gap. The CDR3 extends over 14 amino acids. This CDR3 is CASSRGPGNQPQHF. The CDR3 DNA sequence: TGCGCCAGCAGCCGAGGACCAGGCAATCAGCCCCAGCATTTT.

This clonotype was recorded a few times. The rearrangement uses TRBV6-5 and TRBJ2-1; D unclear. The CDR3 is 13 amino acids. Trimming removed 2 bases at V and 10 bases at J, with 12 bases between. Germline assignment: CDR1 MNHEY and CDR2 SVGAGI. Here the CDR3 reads CASSYDPVGEQFF. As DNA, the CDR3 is TGTGCCAGCAGTTACGATCCGGTCGGCGAGCAGTTCTTC.

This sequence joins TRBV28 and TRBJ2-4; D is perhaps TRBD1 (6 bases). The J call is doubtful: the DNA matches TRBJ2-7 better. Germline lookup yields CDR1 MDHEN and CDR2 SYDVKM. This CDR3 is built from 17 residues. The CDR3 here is CASSTPRTQGSAYEQYF. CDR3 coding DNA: TGTGCCAGCAGTACACCCAGGACGCAGGGGTCGGCCTACGAGCAGTACTTC.

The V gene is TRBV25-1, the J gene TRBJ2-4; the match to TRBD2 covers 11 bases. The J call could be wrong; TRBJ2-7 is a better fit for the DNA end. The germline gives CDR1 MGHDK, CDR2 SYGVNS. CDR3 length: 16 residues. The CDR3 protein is CASRSNMASGRYEQYF. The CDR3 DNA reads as TGTGCCAGCAGGTCGAATATGGCTAGCGGGAGGTACGAGCAGTACTTC.

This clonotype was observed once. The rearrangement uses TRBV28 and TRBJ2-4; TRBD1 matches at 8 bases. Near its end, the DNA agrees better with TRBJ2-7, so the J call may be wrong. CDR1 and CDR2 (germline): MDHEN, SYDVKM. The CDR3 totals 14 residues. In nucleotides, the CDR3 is TGTGCCAGCTCCGGACAGGGTACAATCTACGAGCAGTACTTC. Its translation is CASSGQGTIYEQYF.

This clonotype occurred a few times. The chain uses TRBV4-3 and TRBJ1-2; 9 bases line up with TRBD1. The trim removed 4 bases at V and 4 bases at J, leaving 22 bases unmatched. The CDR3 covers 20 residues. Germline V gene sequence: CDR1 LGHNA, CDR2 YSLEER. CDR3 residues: CASSLNYPGQGAGASYGYTF. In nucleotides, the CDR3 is TGCGCCAGCAGCCTCAACTATCCGGGACAGGGAGCCGGGGCTAGCTATGGCTACACCTTC.

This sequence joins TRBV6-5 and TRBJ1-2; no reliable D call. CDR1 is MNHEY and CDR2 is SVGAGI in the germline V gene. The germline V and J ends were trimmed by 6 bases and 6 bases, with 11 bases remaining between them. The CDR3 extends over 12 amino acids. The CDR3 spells CASRGTFDGYTF. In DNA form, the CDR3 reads TGTGCCAGCAGAGGAACATTCGATGGCTACACCTTC.

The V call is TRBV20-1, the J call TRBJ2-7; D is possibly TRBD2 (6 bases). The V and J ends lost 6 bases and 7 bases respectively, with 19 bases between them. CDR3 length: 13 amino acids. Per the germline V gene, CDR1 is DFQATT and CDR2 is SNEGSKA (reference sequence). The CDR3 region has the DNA TGCAGTGCCAATAGTCGGGCTGGGGGGGAGCAGTACTTC. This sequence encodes CSANSRAGGEQYF.

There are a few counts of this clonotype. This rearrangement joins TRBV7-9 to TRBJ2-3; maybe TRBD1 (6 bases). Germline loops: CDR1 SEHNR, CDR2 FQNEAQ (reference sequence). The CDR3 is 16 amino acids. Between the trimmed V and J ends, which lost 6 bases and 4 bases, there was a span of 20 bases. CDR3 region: CASRPRWDMRPDTQYF. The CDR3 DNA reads TGTGCCAGCAGACCCCGATGGGACATGAGGCCAGATACGCAGTATTTT.

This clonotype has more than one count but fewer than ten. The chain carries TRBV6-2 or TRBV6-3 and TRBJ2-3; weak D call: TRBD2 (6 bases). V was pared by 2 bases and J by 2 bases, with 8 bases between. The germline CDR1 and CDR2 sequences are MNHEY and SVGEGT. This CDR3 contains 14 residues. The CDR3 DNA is TGTGCCAGCAGTTACGCGGGACTCACAGATACGCAGTATTTT. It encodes CASSYAGLTDTQYF.